This T cell receptor (beta chain) was recovered during a study of shared clonotypes between healthy human individuals. Study context: Plates per donor: three CD4 naive, three CD4 memory, two CD8 naive, one CD8 memory.

Generated by immunoSEQ multiplex PCR, the TCRdb table keeps only in-frame clones and is missing some. The sample lists 1.5 million to 2.5 million clones, roughly 94% occurring once. Terminally differentiated effector memory CD45RA+ cells were left out of the naive CD8 fraction, which was CD45RO-negative and positively selected for CCR7. The donor cohort consisted entirely of Caucasian adults residing in Nashville, Tennessee. This clone showed up just once. Germline trimming cut 0 bases from V and 1 base from J; bases unmatched to any gene: 8. Germline V lookup: CDR1 LGHNA, CDR2 YSLEER. The CDR3 length is 17 residues.

The sample consisted of naive CD8+ T cells sorted from blood. The chain has TRBV4-3 and TRBJ2-7, with 8 bases that match TRBD2. The TCR originated in a man between 18 and 35 years old in good health. CDR3 loop: CASSQELETSESYEQYF. DNA for the CDR3: TGCGCCAGCAGCCAAGAGCTGGAGACTAGCGAGTCCTACGAGCAGTACTTC.